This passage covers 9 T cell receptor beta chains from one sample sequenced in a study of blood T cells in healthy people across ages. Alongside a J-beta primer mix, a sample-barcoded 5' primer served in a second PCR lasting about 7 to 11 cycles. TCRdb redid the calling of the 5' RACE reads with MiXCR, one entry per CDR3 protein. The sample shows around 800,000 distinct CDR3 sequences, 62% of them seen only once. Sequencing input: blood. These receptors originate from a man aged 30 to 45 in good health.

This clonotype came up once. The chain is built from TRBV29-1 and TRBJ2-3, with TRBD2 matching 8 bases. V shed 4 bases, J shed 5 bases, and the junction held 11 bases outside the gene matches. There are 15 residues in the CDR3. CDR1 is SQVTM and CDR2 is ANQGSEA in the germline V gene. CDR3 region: CSVVDFGGAGDTQYF. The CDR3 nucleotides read TGCAGCGTTGTGGACTTCGGGGGGGCAGGAGATACGCAGTATTTT.

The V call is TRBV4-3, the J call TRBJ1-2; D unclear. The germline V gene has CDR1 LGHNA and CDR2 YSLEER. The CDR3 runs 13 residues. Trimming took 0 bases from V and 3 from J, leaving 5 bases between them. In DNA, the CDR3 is TGCGCCAGCAGCCAAGATTATGACTATGGCTACACCTTC. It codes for CASSQDYDYGYTF.

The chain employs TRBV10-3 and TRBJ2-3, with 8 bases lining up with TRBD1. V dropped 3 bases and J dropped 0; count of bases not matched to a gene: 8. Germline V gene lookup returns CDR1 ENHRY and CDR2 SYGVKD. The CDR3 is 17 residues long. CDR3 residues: CAISETRQGLSTDTQYF. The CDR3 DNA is TGTGCCATCAGTGAAACCCGACAGGGGCTGAGCACAGATACGCAGTATTTT.

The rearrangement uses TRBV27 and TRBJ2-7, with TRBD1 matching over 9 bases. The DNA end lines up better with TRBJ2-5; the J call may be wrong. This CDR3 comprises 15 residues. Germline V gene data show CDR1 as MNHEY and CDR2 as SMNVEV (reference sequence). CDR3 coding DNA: TGTGCCAGCAGTTTATCGACAGGGGGGGGGGAGACCCAGTACTTC. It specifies CASSLSTGGGETQYF.

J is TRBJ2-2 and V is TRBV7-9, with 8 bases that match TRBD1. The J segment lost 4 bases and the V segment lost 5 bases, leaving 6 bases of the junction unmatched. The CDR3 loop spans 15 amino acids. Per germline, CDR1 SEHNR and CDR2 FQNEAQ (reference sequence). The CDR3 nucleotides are TGTGCCAGCAGCCCGGGACAGGCGCTCACCGGGGAGCTGTTTTTT. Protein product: CASSPGQALTGELFF.

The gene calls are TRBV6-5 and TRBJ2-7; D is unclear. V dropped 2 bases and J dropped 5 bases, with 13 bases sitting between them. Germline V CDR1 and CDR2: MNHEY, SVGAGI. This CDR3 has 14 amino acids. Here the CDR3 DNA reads TGTGCCAGCAGTTACGAAGGCCCTGATGACGAGCAGTACTTC. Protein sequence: CASSYEGPDDEQYF.

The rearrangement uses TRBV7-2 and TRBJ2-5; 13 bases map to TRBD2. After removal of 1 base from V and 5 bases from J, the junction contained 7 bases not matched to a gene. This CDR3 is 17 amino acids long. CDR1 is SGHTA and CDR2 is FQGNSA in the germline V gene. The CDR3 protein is CASSLGTSGGAGETQYF. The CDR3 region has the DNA TGTGCCAGCAGCTTAGGGACTAGCGGGGGCGCCGGGGAGACCCAGTACTTC.

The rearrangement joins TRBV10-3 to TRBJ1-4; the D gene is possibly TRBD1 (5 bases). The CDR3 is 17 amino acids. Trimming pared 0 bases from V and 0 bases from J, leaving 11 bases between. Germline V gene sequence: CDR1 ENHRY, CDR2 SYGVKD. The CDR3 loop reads CAISESKTAATNEKLFF. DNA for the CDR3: TGTGCCATCAGTGAGTCGAAGACAGCCGCAACTAATGAAAAACTGTTTTTT.

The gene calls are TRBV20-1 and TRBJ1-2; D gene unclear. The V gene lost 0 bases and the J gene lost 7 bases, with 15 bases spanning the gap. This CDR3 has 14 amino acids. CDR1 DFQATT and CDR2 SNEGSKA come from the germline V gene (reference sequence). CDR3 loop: CSAREGSKSSGYTF. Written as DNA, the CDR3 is TGCAGTGCTAGAGAAGGCAGTAAAAGCAGTGGCTACACCTTC.